This entry describes one T cell receptor (beta chain). V was pared by 8 bases and J by 2 bases, with 19 bases between. Germline V gives CDR1 LNHDA, CDR2 SQIVND (reference sequence). The CDR3 consists of 15 residues. The data belong to a study of cytomegalovirus exposure and HLA in healthy donors. Study as a whole: The 95 to 150 validation repertoires used a platform that matched the one used for the 500 to 700 first-cohort repertoires, as a later analysis reported.

Clones were sequenced by immunoSEQ multiplex PCR, and TCRdb holds only the in-frame ones, with some missing. The sample contains 100,000 to 150,000 clones, 80% to 90% of which appear only once. This receptor was obtained from a woman younger than 35 in good health and CMV-seronegative. This chain uses TRBV19 with TRBJ2-7; D uncertain. The sequenced sample consisted of PBMCs. CDR3 amino acids: CASPSFSSEAYEQYF. For the CDR3, the DNA is TGTGCCAGTCCATCATTCTCCAGCGAGGCCTACGAGCAGTACTTC.